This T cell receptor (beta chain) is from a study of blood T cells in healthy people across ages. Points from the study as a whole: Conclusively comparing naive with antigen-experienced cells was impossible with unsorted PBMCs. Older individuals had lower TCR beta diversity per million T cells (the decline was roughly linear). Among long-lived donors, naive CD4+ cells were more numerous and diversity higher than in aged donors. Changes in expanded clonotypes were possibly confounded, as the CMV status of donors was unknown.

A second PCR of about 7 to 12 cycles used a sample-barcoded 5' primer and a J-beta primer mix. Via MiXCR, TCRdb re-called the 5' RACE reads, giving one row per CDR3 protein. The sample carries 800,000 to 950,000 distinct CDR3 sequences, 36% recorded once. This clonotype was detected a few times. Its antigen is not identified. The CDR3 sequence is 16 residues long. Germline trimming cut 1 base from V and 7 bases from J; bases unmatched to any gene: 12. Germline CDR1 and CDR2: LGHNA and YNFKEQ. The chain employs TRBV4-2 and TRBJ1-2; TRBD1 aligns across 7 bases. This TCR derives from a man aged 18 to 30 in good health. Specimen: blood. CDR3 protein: CASSQVKSGGRSGYTF. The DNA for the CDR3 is TGTGCCAGCAGCCAAGTAAAGTCAGGGGGTCGGAGTGGCTACACCTTC.